Listed below are T cell receptor beta chains from one sample, sequenced in a study of T-cell memory formation after mild COVID-19. TCRdb re-called the 5' RACE reads with MiXCR, one entry per CDR3 protein. This table has about 210,000 distinct CDR3 sequences, around 25% appearing once. Sequencing was carried out using PBMCs or a T cell subset sorted from them (not recorded which). These receptor sequences come from an adult woman who had mild COVID-19 (a few samples of this study predate the infection). Cell type and time point are not known. The conserved cysteine and the conserved F or W are not part of the CDR3 here.

12	TRBJ2-2	TRBV7-2	ASSLAGVPGELF
13	TRBJ1-1	TRBV10-3	AISEGTGWNTEAF
11	TRBJ2-2	TRBV12-3/TRBV12-4	ASSLALTGLLF
12	TRBJ2-7	TRBV7-2	ASSLLAGIYEQY
12	TRBJ2-7	TRBV29-1	SVVPSGRSYEQY
13	TRBJ1-3	TRBV12-3/TRBV12-4	ASSPHRSRGNTIY
11	TRBJ2-1	TRBV7-2	ASSRDRPNEQF
11	TRBJ2-5	TRBV12-3/TRBV12-4	ASSLALRETQY
13	TRBJ1-2	TRBV11-2	ASSLDLREHYGYT
12	TRBJ2-1	TRBV5-1	ASSLGGSGNEQF
15	TRBJ2-1	TRBV14	ASSQERSGRAYNEQF
13	TRBJ2-3	TRBV29-1	SVLDGQILTDTQY
12	TRBJ2-1	TRBV6-5	ASSYSVNYNEQF
12	TRBJ1-1	TRBV6-1	ASSEIRGFTEAF
13	TRBJ1-1	TRBV6-5	ASRTGGSPNTEAF
14	TRBJ2-5	TRBV4-1	ASSPAERGGRETQY